The 9 T cell receptor beta chains below all came from one sample that was sequenced in a study of T cell responses to AZD1222 COVID-19 vaccine. Here immunoSEQ multiplex PCR was the method, and the copy in TCRdb shows in-frame clones only, minus some. The data show about 130,000 clones, roughly 92% seen once. Sequencing was performed on peripheral blood, taken 28 days after the second AZD1222 dose. Every receptor here comes from an adult who received the AZD1222 COVID-19 vaccine.

The gene calls are TRBV6-6 and TRBJ2-7; 7 bases fit TRBD1. The length of the CDR3 is 15 residues. J gave up 2 bases and V 6 bases, and 10 bases lay outside the gene matches. Looked up from germline, CDR1 is MNHNY and CDR2 is SVGAGI (reference sequence). The CDR3, as DNA: TGTGCCAGCAGCTTCTCCGGGACAGCAACCTACGAGCAGTACTTC. It encodes CASSFSGTATYEQYF.

This chain joins TRBV10-3 and TRBJ2-3; no reliable D call. Germline CDR1 is ENHRY and CDR2 is SYGVKD. The CDR3 is 13 residues long. V dropped 8 bases and J dropped 1 base, with 10 bases sitting between them. CDR3 region: CAIGRGGTDTQYF. The CDR3 coding sequence is TGTGCCATCGGGCGAGGAGGCACAGATACGCAGTATTTT.

Concerning this clone: Within the sample, other DNA sequences also encode this same CDR3. The rearrangement joins TRBV5-1 to TRBJ1-1; D possibly corresponds to TRBD1 (5 bases). The CDR3 is made up of 14 amino acids. In germline, CDR1 is SGHRS, CDR2 YFSETQ. The V gene lost 4 bases and the J gene lost 1 base, with 11 bases spanning the gap. CDR3 region: CASSLGAGNTEAFF. Here the CDR3 DNA reads TGCGCCAGCAGCCTCGGGGCGGGGAACACTGAAGCTTTCTTT.

The V call is TRBV30, the J call TRBJ1-4, with D unclear. Trimming removed 0 bases at V and 1 base at J, with 6 bases between. The CDR3 runs to 14 residues. Germline loops: CDR1 GTSNPN, CDR2 SVGIG (reference sequence). The CDR3 DNA follows: TGTGCCTGGAGTGTACGAAAAACTAATGAAAAACTGTTTTTT. It encodes CAWSVRKTNEKLFF.

V gene TRBV9 combines with J gene TRBJ2-7; D assignment may be TRBD1 or TRBD2 (6 bases each). The V gene lost 3 bases and the J gene lost 2 bases, with 12 bases spanning the gap. Germline V gives CDR1 SGDLS, CDR2 YYNGEE. The CDR3 contains 14 residues. In nucleotides, the CDR3 is TGTGCCAGCAGCGAAGAGGGGGGACCCTACGAGCAGTACTTC. Its protein product is CASSEEGGPYEQYF.

This rearrangement joins TRBV2 to TRBJ1-1; possibly TRBD1 for D (6 bases). Germline values: CDR1 SNHLY, CDR2 FYNNEI. CDR3 length: 12 residues. V was cut by 6 bases and J by 7 bases, with 12 bases left in between. The CDR3 nucleotides are TGTGCCAGCAGACAGGGAGACCTTGAAGCTTTCTTT. It specifies CASRQGDLEAFF.

The chain links TRBV7-2 to TRBJ1-1; 7 positions agree with TRBD1. The CDR3 runs to 16 residues. The V gene end was trimmed by 3 bases and the J gene end by 2 bases; junction bases not matched to a gene: 9. The V gene's germline CDR1 is SGHTA and CDR2 FQGNSA. The CDR3 spells CASSFSRQGFNTEAFF. The CDR3 DNA reads TGTGCCAGCAGCTTTAGCCGACAGGGCTTTAACACTGAAGCTTTCTTT.

The chain links TRBV30 to TRBJ2-1; TRBD2 agrees at 14 bases. The CDR3 extends over 15 amino acids. Germline V gives CDR1 GTSNPN, CDR2 SVGIG (reference sequence). The junction had 8 bases not matched to a gene; V was cut back by 3 bases and J by 10 bases. CDR3 residues: CAWSPGLAGAREQFF. For the CDR3, the DNA is TGTGCCTGGAGCCCGGGACTAGCGGGAGCTCGGGAGCAGTTCTTC.

V usage is TRBV4-3 and J usage is TRBJ2-1; D ambiguous. Between the trimmed V and J ends, which lost 0 bases and 1 base, there was a span of 10 bases. The CDR3 spans 16 residues. Per germline, CDR1 LGHNA and CDR2 YSLEER. Here the CDR3 reads CASSQDPLGSYNEQFF. CDR3 bases: TGCGCCAGCAGCCAAGACCCGTTAGGGTCCTACAATGAGCAGTTCTTC.